Listed here is a single T cell receptor (beta chain). This record belongs to a study of OX40 agonist ivuxolimab in advanced cancers. Overall study: Ivuxolimab doses were 0.01, 0.1, 0.3, 1.5, 3 or 10 mg/kg every 2 weeks.

TCRdb's table, derived via immunoSEQ multiplex PCR, lists solely in-frame clones and lacks some. The sample yields roughly 57,000 clones, approximately 84% seen once. CDR3 length: 16 residues. Looked up from germline, CDR1 is SGHKS and CDR2 is YYEKEE (reference sequence). V gave up 4 bases and J gave up 4 bases, with 20 bases separating them. A history of autoimmune disease or systemic immunosuppression excluded patients. The input for sequencing was CD4+ or CD8+ T cells sorted from blood, taken in a trial of the OX40 agonist ivuxolimab. This chain links TRBV5-5 with TRBJ1-2; D perhaps matches TRBD1 (6 bases). The clonotype was recovered from an adult with an advanced solid tumor such as melanoma, head and neck, liver or kidney cancer. The CDR3 region is CASSAEGGGRTYGYTF. In DNA form, the CDR3 reads TGTGCCAGCAGCGCCGAAGGTGGGGGGCGTACCTATGGCTACACCTTC.